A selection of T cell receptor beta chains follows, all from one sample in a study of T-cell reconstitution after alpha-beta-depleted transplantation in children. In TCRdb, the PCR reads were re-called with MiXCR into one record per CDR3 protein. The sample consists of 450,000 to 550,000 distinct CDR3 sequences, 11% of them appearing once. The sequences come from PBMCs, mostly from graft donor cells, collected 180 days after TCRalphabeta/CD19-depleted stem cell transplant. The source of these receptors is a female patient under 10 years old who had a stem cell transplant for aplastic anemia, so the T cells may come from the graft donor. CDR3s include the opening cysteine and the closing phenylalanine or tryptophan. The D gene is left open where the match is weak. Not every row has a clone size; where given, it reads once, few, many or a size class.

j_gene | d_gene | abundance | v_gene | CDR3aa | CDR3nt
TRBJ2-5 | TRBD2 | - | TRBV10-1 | CASSTGTSGSLETQYF | TGCGCCAGCAGTACCGGGACTAGCGGGAGTTTAGAGACCCAGTACTTC
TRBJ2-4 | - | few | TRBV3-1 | CASSQDGPGTSYIQYF | TGTGCCAGCAGCCAAGACGGCCCAGGGACGTCCTACATTCAGTACTTC
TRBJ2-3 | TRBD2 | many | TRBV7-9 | CASSLVPAGKGDTQYF | TGTGCCAGCAGCTTGGTCCCAGCGGGGAAAGGAGATACGCAGTATTTT
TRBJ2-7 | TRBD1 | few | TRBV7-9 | CASSWGQTYEQYF | TGTGCCAGCAGCTGGGGACAGACCTACGAGCAGTACTTC
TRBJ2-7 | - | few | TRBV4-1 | CASSQGVASGTYEQYF | TGCGCCAGCAGCCAAGGGGTGGCGTCGGGGACCTACGAGCAGTACTTC
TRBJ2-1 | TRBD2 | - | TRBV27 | CASSLSRLAGGNEQFF | TGTGCCAGCAGTTTATCGCGGCTAGCGGGAGGCAATGAGCAGTTCTTC
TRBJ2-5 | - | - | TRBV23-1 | CASSQSSPGLMPKETQYF | TGCGCCAGCAGTCAATCTTCCCCGGGATTGATGCCTAAAGAGACCCAGTACTTC
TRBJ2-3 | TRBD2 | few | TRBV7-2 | CASSPDRDYTDTQYF | TGTGCCAGCAGCCCAGACCGGGACTATACAGATACGCAGTATTTT
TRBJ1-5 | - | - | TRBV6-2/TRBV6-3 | CASSYFGGPLSNQPQHF | TGTGCCAGCAGTTACTTCGGCGGACCTCTTAGCAATCAGCCCCAGCATTTT
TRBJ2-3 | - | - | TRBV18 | CASSPLGADTQYF | TGTGCCAGCTCACCCCTCGGGGCAGATACGCAGTATTTT
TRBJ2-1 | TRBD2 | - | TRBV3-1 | CASSLSRGLAGGYNEQFF | TGTGCCAGCAGCCTTTCCCGGGGACTAGCGGGAGGATACAATGAGCAGTTCTTC
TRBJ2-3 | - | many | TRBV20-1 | CSASADTQYF | TGCAGTGCTAGTGCAGATACGCAGTATTTT
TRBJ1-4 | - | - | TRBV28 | CASGTGGRGAFF | TGTGCCAGCGGGACGGGAGGCAGGGGAGCGTTTTTT
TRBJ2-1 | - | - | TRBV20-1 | CSASPLFFAYNEQFF | TGCAGTGCTAGTCCACTATTCTTCGCCTACAATGAGCAGTTCTTC
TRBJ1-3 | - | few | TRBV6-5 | CASSYDRNSGNTIYF | TGTGCCAGCAGTTACGACAGAAACTCTGGAAACACCATATATTTT
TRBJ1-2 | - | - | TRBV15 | CATSRDRGVGYGYTF | TGTGCCACCAGCAGAGATCGGGGAGTTGGCTATGGCTACACCTTC
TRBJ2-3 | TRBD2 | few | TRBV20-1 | CSAPRTSGGPDTQYF | TGCAGTGCTCCCCGGACTAGCGGGGGACCAGATACGCAGTATTTT
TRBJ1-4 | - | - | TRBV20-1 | CSAIGGTNEKLFF | TGCAGTGCTATCGGAGGGACTAATGAAAAACTGTTTTTT
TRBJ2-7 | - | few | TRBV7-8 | CASSFDGPSYEQYF | TGTGCCAGCAGTTTCGACGGCCCCTCCTACGAGCAGTACTTC
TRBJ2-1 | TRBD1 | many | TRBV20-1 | CSARQTGVRVNEQFF | TGCAGTGCTAGACAGACAGGGGTGAGGGTCAATGAGCAGTTCTTC
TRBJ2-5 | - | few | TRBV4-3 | CASSQGPSEKETQYF | TGCGCCAGCAGCCAAGGACCTAGCGAAAAAGAGACCCAGTACTTC
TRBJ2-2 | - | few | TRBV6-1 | CASSEVARTGELFF | TGTGCCAGCAGTGAAGTAGCGCGCACCGGGGAGCTGTTTTTT
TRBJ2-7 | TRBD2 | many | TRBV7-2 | CASSLGGLAGDEQYF | TGTGCCAGCAGCTTAGGGGGACTAGCGGGAGACGAGCAGTACTTC
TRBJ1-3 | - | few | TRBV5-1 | CASSLRTDGNTIYF | TGCGCCAGCAGCTTGCGGACAGATGGAAACACCATATATTTT
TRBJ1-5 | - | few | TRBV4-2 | CASRRSYSNQPQHF | TGTGCCAGCAGACGCTCCTATAGCAATCAGCCCCAGCATTTT
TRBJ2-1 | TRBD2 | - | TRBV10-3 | CAISEPTMGLAASNEQFF | TGTGCCATCAGTGAGCCGACGATGGGACTAGCGGCTAGCAATGAGCAGTTCTTC
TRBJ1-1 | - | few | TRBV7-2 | CASSLIDEWFLSTEAFF | TGTGCCAGCAGCCTTATTGATGAATGGTTTTTGAGCACTGAAGCTTTCTTT
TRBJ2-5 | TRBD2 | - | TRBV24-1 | CATSEPKRQAGRETQYF | TGTGCCACCAGTGAGCCCAAACGTCAAGCGGGACGTGAGACCCAGTACTTC
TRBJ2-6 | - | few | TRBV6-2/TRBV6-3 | CASSYSAGRKSRSGANVLTF | TGTGCCAGCAGTTACTCGGCCGGTAGAAAATCCCGTTCTGGGGCCAACGTCCTGACTTTC
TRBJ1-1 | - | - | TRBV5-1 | CASSFGTTEAFF | TGCGCCAGCAGCTTCGGGACCACTGAAGCTTTCTTT
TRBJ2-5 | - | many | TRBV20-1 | CSARMSQETQYF | TGCAGTGCTAGAATGTCACAAGAGACCCAGTACTTC
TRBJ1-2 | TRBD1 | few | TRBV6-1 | CASKSGQGYLNYGYTF | TGTGCCAGCAAGTCGGGACAGGGGTACTTAAACTATGGCTACACCTTC